This TCR beta chain originates from a study of tumor-infiltrating lymphocytes in primary liver carcinoma. On the study more broadly: Patients included men and women of 30 to 69 years. Tumor stage was T1-T3 N0M0, and tumor size was about 4 to 10 cm across.

This clonotype was counted once. What it binds is unknown. A read error may account for a junction end that differs from germline. With around 500 ng total RNA as template and a constant-region primer, TCR beta cDNA was made. Three nested multiplex PCR rounds, a slightly modified ARM-PCR method, built the TCR beta libraries. Two initial PCR rounds of about 11 cycles each paired TRBV1-TRBV30 forward primers with a C-beta reverse primer. TCRdb recomputed calls from the multiplex PCR reads with MiXCR, one row per CDR3 protein. The sample consists of fewer than 250,000 distinct CDR3 sequences, less than 65% of them appearing once. Out of unsorted whole blood came the blood RNA, and germline DNA was extracted as well. General study results and limits: It was tumor-adjacent and tumor-blood pairs that overlapped less than tumor region pairs did.

Germline CDR1 and CDR2: SGHAT and FQNNGV. The CDR3 has 15 residues. Input material: peripheral blood. The chain couples TRBV11-2 to TRBJ2-3; D perhaps matches TRBD1 (5 bases). The receptor comes from a woman aged 55-70 years with primary liver carcinoma and hepatitis B virus infection. DNA of the CDR3: TGTGCCGGCAGCTCCCAGGGCTTCAGCACAGATATGCAGTATTTT. This gives the protein CAGSSQGFSTDMQYF. The full variable domain, in which reference TRBV11-2 and TRBJ2-3 provide the parts outside the CDR3, is EAGVAQSPRYKIIEKRQSVAFWCNPISGHATLYWYQQILGQGPKLLIQFQNNGVVDDSQLPKDRFSAERLKGVDSTLKIQPAKLEDSAVYLCAGSSQGFSTDMQYFGPGTRLTVL.